One and the same sample provided the 10 T cell receptor beta chains below, sequenced in a study of identifying expanded T cells in peripheral blood. The method was immunoSEQ multiplex PCR; TCRdb's version includes in-frame clones alone and lacks a portion of them. The sample shows about 58,000 clones, around nine tenths of them seen only once. The sample was blood. The receptors here all came from a person between 18 and 75 years old in good health.

The chain combines TRBV5-1 with TRBJ2-1, with D possibly matching TRBD2 (5 bases). CDR1 and CDR2 from the germline V gene are SGHRS and YFSETQ. This CDR3 contains 17 residues. Trimming cost V 0 bases and J 6 bases, with 19 bases left between them. CDR3 loop: CASSLGGGGPLGNEQFF. The CDR3 region has the DNA TGCGCCAGCAGCTTGGGTGGTGGAGGCCCTCTAGGCAATGAGCAGTTCTTC.

The J gene is TRBJ1-1, the V gene TRBV13; no clear D gene. V was pared by 3 bases and J by 0 bases, with 8 bases between. Germline V lookup: CDR1 PRHDT, CDR2 FYEKMQ (reference sequence). The CDR3 runs 14 residues. CDR3 sequence reads: CASSFRVMNTEAFF. The DNA of the CDR3 is TGTGCCAGCAGCTTTCGAGTCATGAACACTGAAGCTTTCTTT.

This clone was counted between two and nine times. An end of the junction does not agree with germline; a read error may underlie this. The rearrangement links TRBV2 to TRBJ1-6, with TRBD1 as a possible D gene (6 bases). There are 13 residues in the CDR3. CDR1 is SNHLY, CDR2 FYNNEI, per germline. The chain's CDR3 is CASSLDRRSALHF. The CDR3 DNA is TGTGCCAGCAGTTTAGACAGGCGTTCAGCCCTCCACTTT. Full variable domain (remainder filled in from reference TRBV2 and TRBJ1-6): EPEVTQTPSHQVTQMGQEVILRCVPISNHLYFYWYRQILGQKVEFLVSFYNNEISEKSEIFDDQFSVERPDGSNFTLKIRSTKLEDSAMYFCASSLDRRSALHFGNGTRLTVT.

V is TRBV2 and J is TRBJ1-2; 9 nucleotides match TRBD1. V lost 7 bases to trimming and J lost 4 bases; unmatched junction nucleotides: 4. Germline CDR1 and CDR2: SNHLY and FYNNEI. The CDR3 has 13 residues. The CDR3 protein is CASIPTGGYGYTF. CDR3 bases: TGTGCCAGCATACCGACAGGGGGCTATGGCTACACCTTC. Supplemented by reference TRBV2 and TRBJ1-2, the full variable domain reads EPEVTQTPSHQVTQMGQEVILRCVPISNHLYFYWYRQILGQKVEFLVSFYNNEISEKSEIFDDQFSVERPDGSNFTLKIRSTKLEDSAMYFCASIPTGGYGYTFGSGTRLTVV.

V gene TRBV27 combines with J gene TRBJ1-2; TRBD1 matches 9 bases. Trimming removed 6 bases from V and 4 bases from J; junction bases left unmatched: 9. The CDR3 totals 15 residues. Germline V gene sequence: CDR1 MNHEY, CDR2 SMNVEV (reference sequence). CDR3 bases: TGTGCCAGCAGCCAGTTGGGACAGGGATTCTATGGCTACACCTTC. It is translated as CASSQLGQGFYGYTF.

The chain combines TRBV5-1 with TRBJ2-3, with D possibly TRBD2 on 7 matching bases. V was pared by 5 bases and J by 5 bases, with 21 bases between. The CDR3 sequence is 16 residues long. CDR1 SGHRS and CDR2 YFSETQ come from the germline V gene. The CDR3 nucleotides are TGCGCCAGCAGTTTTCCGGCGGGGGCTTCAATAGATACGCAGTATTTT. Translation: CASSFPAGASIDTQYF.

This clone was seen a handful of times. The chain links TRBV30 to TRBJ1-1; perhaps TRBD1 as D (5 bases). V dropped 2 bases and J dropped 4 bases, with 14 bases sitting between them. The CDR3 runs 14 residues. From germline, CDR1 is GTSNPN and CDR2 SVGIG (reference sequence). CDR3 sequence (DNA): TGTGCCTGGAGTACAACAGGCGCGGTCACTGAAGCTTTCTTT. The encoded protein is CAWSTTGAVTEAFF. Drawing the rest from reference TRBV30 and TRBJ1-1, the complete variable domain is SQTIHQWPATLVQPVGSPLSLECTVEGTSNPNLYWYRQAAGRGLQLLFYSVGIGQISSEVPQNLSASRPQDRQFILSSKKLLLSDSGFYLCAWSTTGAVTEAFFGQGTRLTVV.

This CDR3 reads CASSPPGPGGYTF. The CDR3 coding sequence is TGTGCCAGCAGCCCGCCGGGACCGGGGGGCTACACCTTC. The chain uses TRBV7-2 and TRBJ1-2; D is perhaps TRBD1 (5 bases). The CDR3 sequence is 13 residues long. V was pared by 5 bases and J by 8 bases, with 15 bases between. Germline lookup yields CDR1 SGHTA and CDR2 FQGNSA.

The chain combines TRBV14 with TRBJ2-3; D may match TRBD1 or TRBD2 (6 bases each). The V end lost 4 bases, the J end lost 2 bases, and 10 bases lay between the germline ends. The length of the CDR3 is 14 residues. Per germline, CDR1 SGHDN and CDR2 FVKESK. Here the CDR3 reads CASSLGGLTDTQYF. The DNA for the CDR3 is TGTGCCAGCAGCCTAGGGGGGCTCACAGATACGCAGTATTTT.

This clone has only one observation. The rearrangement links TRBV7-8 to TRBJ2-5; 7 bases map to TRBD2. The DNA end favors TRBJ2-7, so the J call may be wrong. The CDR3 runs to 12 residues. Germline assignment: CDR1 SGHVS and CDR2 FQNEAQ. The CDR3 DNA follows: TGTGCCAGCGCCCGGGGGGACTACGAGCAGTACTTC. It specifies CASARGDYEQYF.